Below are 14 T cell receptor beta chains sequenced from a single sample in a study of cytomegalovirus exposure and HLA in healthy donors. PCR involved 60 Vbeta and 13 Jbeta primers. The data were produced by immunoSEQ multiplex PCR, yet TCRdb's version contains in-frame clones alone and is incomplete. The ten top clones account for less than 0.9%, within a sample of about 200,000 clones. The sample consisted of PBMCs. These receptors were obtained from a boy between 5 and 17 years old in good health and CMV-seronegative.

The chain uses TRBV29-1 and TRBJ1-2; tentatively, D is TRBD1 (6 bases). Germline CDR1 SQVTM, CDR2 ANQGSEA. Trimming shortened V by 4 bases and J by 8 bases, and 11 bases separated the two germline ends. This CDR3 has 11 amino acids. CDR3 coding DNA: TGCAGCGTTGCAGGGGAAGAGGGCTACACCTTC. The encoded protein is CSVAGEEGYTF.

The gene calls are TRBV28 and TRBJ2-3; a weak D match, TRBD2 (5 bases). Between the trimmed V and J ends, which lost 5 bases and 7 bases, there was a span of 16 bases. The germline V gene encodes CDR1 MDHEN and CDR2 SYDVKM. CDR3 length: 14 residues. Written as DNA, the CDR3 is TGTGCCAGCAGTGGCAGCGGTGTCATATATACGCAGTATTTT. Protein: CASSGSGVIYTQYF.

CDR3 region: CASGFNTGELFF. In DNA form, the CDR3 reads TGTGCCAGCGGCTTCAACACCGGGGAGCTGTTTTTT. The rearrangement joins TRBV27 to TRBJ2-2; the D is unclear. CDR3 size: 12 residues. V was pared by 8 bases and J by 2 bases, with 6 bases between. The germline V gene encodes CDR1 MNHEY and CDR2 SMNVEV (reference sequence).

V usage is TRBV20-1 and J usage is TRBJ2-1; D is unclear. The CDR3 has 9 residues. The V and J ends lost 5 bases and 8 bases respectively, with 4 bases between them. Germline assignment: CDR1 DFQATT and CDR2 SNEGSKA (reference sequence). The DNA of the CDR3 is TGCAGTGCTCATGATGAGCAGTTCTTC. Protein product: CSAHDEQFF.

The chain couples TRBV21-1 to TRBJ1-2; the D segment call TRBD1 is taken from the table without a DNA check. TRBV21-1 is assigned pseudogene status. The CDR3 is made up of 15 amino acids. CDR3 loop: CASSKWDRGDYGYTF. The CDR3 DNA reads as TGTGCCAGCAGCAAATGGGACAGGGGGGACTATGGCTACACCTTC.

V and J are TRBV6-6 and TRBJ2-7; D not resolved. Trimming removed 6 bases at V and 3 bases at J, with 15 bases between. Germline V gives CDR1 MNHNY, CDR2 SVGAGI (reference sequence). The length of the CDR3 is 14 residues. Here the CDR3 reads CASRYIETNYEQYF. The DNA for the CDR3 is TGTGCCAGCAGGTATATCGAGACAAACTACGAGCAGTACTTC.

The chain is built from TRBV7-3 and TRBJ2-3, with 11 positions matching TRBD2. The CDR3 loop spans 17 amino acids. The germline V gene encodes CDR1 SGHTA and CDR2 FQGTGA. V dropped 0 bases and J dropped 0; count of bases not matched to a gene: 2. For the CDR3, the DNA is TGTGCCAGCAGCTTAACGACTAGCGGGGCTAGCACAGATACGCAGTATTTT. Its protein is CASSLTTSGASTDTQYF. The whole variable domain, filled in from reference TRBV7-3 and TRBJ2-3, reads GAGVSQTPSNKVTEKGKYVELRCDPISGHTALYWYRQSLGQGPEFLIYFQGTGAADDSGLPNDRFFAVRPEGSVSTLKIQRTERGDSAVYLCASSLTTSGASTDTQYFGPGTRLTVL.

This chain joins TRBV25-1 and TRBJ1-6; the match to TRBD1 covers 11 bases. CDR3 length equals 13 residues. J was trimmed by 10 bases and V by 6 bases; bases with no gene match: 2. Germline-derived CDR1 and CDR2 are MGHDK and SYGVNS. The CDR3 region has the DNA TGTGCCAGCAGGCGGGACAGGGGGTCACCCCTCCACTTT. This gives the protein CASRRDRGSPLHF. Using reference TRBV25-1 and TRBJ1-6 for the parts outside the CDR3, the full variable domain is EADIYQTPRYLVIGTGKKITLECSQTMGHDKMYWYQQDPGMELHLIHYSYGVNSTEKGDLSSESTVSRIRTEHFPLTLESARPSHTSQYLCASRRDRGSPLHFGNGTRLTVT.

The chain carries TRBV5-6 and TRBJ2-3, with a tentative D call TRBD2 (5 bases). Germline V CDR1 and CDR2: SGHDT, YYEEEE. Trimming removed 2 bases at V and 5 bases at J, with 6 bases between. The CDR3 consists of 12 residues. CDR3 bases: TGTGCCAGCAGCTTCCGGGAAGATACGCAGTATTTT. Protein product: CASSFREDTQYF.

The rearrangement uses TRBV5-5 and TRBJ1-6; 12 bases are a match to TRBD1. Germline values: CDR1 SGHKS, CDR2 YYEKEE (reference sequence). After removal of 4 bases from V and 5 bases from J, the junction contained 4 bases not matched to a gene. The length of the CDR3 is 16 residues. CDR3 sequence: CASSPGTGGNNSPLHF. CDR3 nucleotide sequence: TGTGCCAGCAGCCCCGGGACAGGGGGCAATAATTCACCCCTCCACTTT.

This rearrangement joins TRBV10-1 to TRBJ2-5; the match to TRBD2 covers 11 bases. The J call may be in error: the DNA end matches TRBJ2-7 better. The CDR3 has 15 residues. CDR1 is WNHNN, CDR2 SYGVQD, per germline (reference sequence). The CDR3, as DNA: TGCGCCAGCAGTGAGACTAGCGGGGGCGAGGGCGAGCAGTACTTC. Its protein is CASSETSGGEGEQYF.

V usage is TRBV6-5 and J usage is TRBJ1-1, with D possibly matching TRBD1 (6 bases). Between the trimmed V and J ends, which lost 7 bases and 4 bases, there was a span of 16 bases. This CDR3 contains 14 residues. Germline CDR1 MNHEY, CDR2 SVGAGI. The DNA for the CDR3 is TGTGCCAGCACCCCATCAACAGGGAGCACTGAAGCTTTCTTT. It yields the protein CASTPSTGSTEAFF.

The gene calls are TRBV29-1 and TRBJ2-3; 11 nucleotides line up with TRBD2. The CDR3 contains 16 residues. Germline loops: CDR1 SQVTM, CDR2 ANQGSEA. V shed 7 bases, J shed 1 base, and the junction held 10 bases outside the gene matches. The CDR3 DNA is TGCAGCGAAGGGGGTAGCGGGGGGGCCGGCACAGATACGCAGTATTTT. This gives the protein CSEGGSGGAGTDTQYF.

CDR3 amino acids: CASSIMGATEAFF. DNA of the CDR3: TGTGCCAGTAGTATAATGGGGGCCACTGAAGCTTTCTTT. This sequence joins TRBV19 and TRBJ1-1; the D gene is possibly TRBD1 (6 bases). This CDR3 contains 13 residues. Germline CDR1 is LNHDA and CDR2 is SQIVND (reference sequence). Trimming left V 2 bases short and J 4 bases short, with 8 bases between.